The 26 T cell receptor beta chains listed next were all sequenced from one sample in a study of cytomegalovirus exposure and HLA in healthy donors. Amplification used 60 Vbeta primers and 13 Jbeta primers. Clones were read by immunoSEQ multiplex PCR, and TCRdb kept only the in-frame ones, dropping some. The sample carries roughly 100,000 clones, about four fifths recorded once. The sample consisted of PBMCs. These receptors were taken from a man in his forties or fifties in good health and CMV-seronegative.

This clone was detected only a few times. The chain couples TRBV6-1 to TRBJ2-2; 11 nucleotides line up with TRBD2. With V trimmed by 4 bases and J by 2 bases, 6 bases remained unmatched. The length of the CDR3 is 17 residues. Per the germline V gene, CDR1 is MNHNS and CDR2 is SASEGT. This CDR3 is CASSGEGLAVNTGELFF. The CDR3 nucleotides read TGTGCCAGCAGTGGTGAGGGACTAGCGGTAAACACCGGGGAGCTGTTTTTT.

The chain joins TRBV18 to TRBJ2-7; 11 positions agree with TRBD1. This CDR3 contains 15 residues. Germline V gene sequence: CDR1 KGHSH, CDR2 LQKENI. V trimming: 7 bases; J trimming: 6 bases; junction bases outside the gene matches: 11. The CDR3 DNA reads TGTGCCAGCTTGCCGACCGGGACAGGGGGACTCGAGCAGTACTTC. Protein sequence: CASLPTGTGGLEQYF.

V gene TRBV11-1 combines with J gene TRBJ1-1, with D tentatively TRBD1 (5 bases). There are 14 residues in the CDR3. Germline CDR1 is SGHAT and CDR2 is FQDESV (reference sequence). V was clipped by 5 bases and J by 1 base, with 11 bases between them. CDR3 region: CASSLGTSNTEAFF. The CDR3 nucleotides are TGTGCCAGCAGCCTCGGGACTTCGAACACTGAAGCTTTCTTT.

This chain uses TRBV2 with TRBJ1-1, with D perhaps matching TRBD1 (6 bases). CDR3 length equals 14 residues. The V end was cut by 6 bases, the J end by 0 bases, with 11 bases between. Germline assignment: CDR1 SNHLY and CDR2 FYNNEI. CDR3 loop: CASRRTDMNTEAFF. CDR3 bases: TGTGCCAGCAGAAGGACAGACATGAACACTGAAGCTTTCTTT.

This clone was detected only a few times. The V call is TRBV21-1, the J call TRBJ1-1; the table gives TRBD1 as D, unverified against the DNA. TRBV21-1 is a pseudogene. There are 15 residues in the CDR3. This CDR3 is CASSSDRGVNTEAFF. The CDR3 nucleotides are TGTGCCAGCAGCTCGGACAGGGGGGTGAACACTGAAGCTTTCTTT.

The chain has TRBV5-4 and TRBJ2-2; 8 bases line up with TRBD2. The CDR3 runs to 13 residues. V shed 10 bases, J shed 6 bases, and the junction held 8 bases outside the gene matches. Per the germline V gene, CDR1 is SGHNT and CDR2 is YYREEE (reference sequence). The CDR3 DNA reads as TGTGCCTCTAGCGGGCCATTTTCCGGGGAGCTGTTTTTT. This sequence encodes CASSGPFSGELFF.

The rearrangement joins TRBV11-2 to TRBJ2-7, with D possibly being TRBD1 (6 bases). The CDR3 consists of 15 residues. Germline V CDR1 and CDR2: SGHAT, FQNNGV. V dropped 6 bases and J dropped 6 bases, with 21 bases sitting between them. DNA for the CDR3: TGTGCCAGCAGAGAATCGACAGGACAATTTGGCGAGCAGTACTTC. Protein product: CASRESTGQFGEQYF.

The chain recombines TRBV11-2 with TRBJ2-3; 9 nucleotides agree with TRBD1. Trimming took 4 bases from V and 1 from J; bases not matched to a gene: 9. Per germline, CDR1 SGHAT and CDR2 FQNNGV. This CDR3 comprises 17 residues. CDR3 protein: CASSSGGQGRGTDTQYF. The DNA for the CDR3 is TGTGCCAGCAGCTCCGGGGGACAGGGTAGGGGCACAGATACGCAGTATTTT.

The chain links TRBV5-1 to TRBJ2-2; TRBD1 matches at 12 bases. Trimming removed 4 bases from V and 5 bases from J; junction bases left unmatched: 12. CDR3 length equals 18 residues. The V gene's germline CDR1 is SGHRS and CDR2 YFSETQ. The CDR3 protein is CASSGQLGTGGRTGELFF. CDR3 in DNA: TGCGCCAGCAGCGGACAACTAGGGACAGGGGGCCGGACCGGGGAGCTGTTTTTT. Filled out from reference TRBV5-1 and TRBJ2-2, the complete variable domain reads KAGVTQTPRYLIKTRGQQVTLSCSPISGHRSVSWYQQTPGQGLQFLFEYFSETQRNKGNFPGRFSGRQFSNSRSEMNVSTLELGDSALYLCASSGQLGTGGRTGELFFGEGSRLTVL.

This clone has a handful of counts. The J gene is TRBJ2-4, the V gene TRBV13, with D tentatively TRBD2 (7 bases). The CDR3 sequence is 17 residues long. V was cut by 2 bases and J by 7 bases, with 21 bases left in between. From germline, CDR1 is PRHDT and CDR2 FYEKMQ (reference sequence). CDR3 sequence (DNA): TGTGCCAGCAGCTTAATGGGGGGGCGCGAAGGACTGAACATTCAGTACTTC. Translation gives CASSLMGGREGLNIQYF.

This clone was recorded a few times. The V call is TRBV5-1, the J call TRBJ2-3; 13 nucleotides align to TRBD2. There are 15 residues in the CDR3. Germline values: CDR1 SGHRS, CDR2 YFSETQ. Unmatched junction bases numbered 1, after V lost 0 bases and J lost 6 bases. The CDR3 nucleotides are TGCGCCAGCAGCTTGGGGACTAGCGGGAGTGATACGCAGTATTTT. Residues: CASSLGTSGSDTQYF.

This clone was detected once. The rearrangement links TRBV30 to TRBJ2-3; 8 nucleotides line up with TRBD2. V was clipped by 5 bases and J by 4 bases; unmatched bases: 5. The V gene's germline CDR1 is GTSNPN and CDR2 SVGIG (reference sequence). The CDR3 has 13 amino acids. The CDR3, as DNA: TGTGCCTGGTGCAAGCGGGAGTCAGATACGCAGTATTTT. The encoded protein is CAWCKRESDTQYF.

The V gene is TRBV27, the J gene TRBJ2-7; D is perhaps TRBD1 (5 bases). V gave up 2 bases and J gave up 3 bases, with 14 bases separating them. The CDR3 contains 15 residues. Germline CDR1 MNHEY, CDR2 SMNVEV (reference sequence). The chain's CDR3 is CASSLGQGAYYEQYF. The CDR3 DNA sequence: TGTGCCAGCAGTTTAGGGCAGGGCGCCTACTACGAGCAGTACTTC.

The chain joins TRBV6-5 to TRBJ1-5; TRBD1 agrees at 10 bases. Germline V gene lookup returns CDR1 MNHEY and CDR2 SVGAGI. With V trimmed by 6 bases and J by 6 bases, 5 bases remained unmatched. The CDR3 covers 14 residues. CDR3 region: CASRGTGEFQPQHF. CDR3 DNA sequence: TGTGCCAGCAGGGGGACAGGGGAGTTTCAGCCCCAGCATTTT.

The chain links TRBV5-1 to TRBJ2-5; D is possibly TRBD2 (5 bases). CDR1 is SGHRS and CDR2 is YFSETQ in the germline V gene. Trimming shortened V by 0 bases and J by 5 bases, and 14 bases separated the two germline ends. The CDR3 consists of 15 residues. CDR3 sequence: CASSLARVQRETQYF. CDR3 in DNA: TGCGCCAGCAGCTTGGCCCGGGTCCAGCGGGAGACCCAGTACTTC. The whole variable domain, remainder taken from reference TRBV5-1 and TRBJ2-5, is KAGVTQTPRYLIKTRGQQVTLSCSPISGHRSVSWYQQTPGQGLQFLFEYFSETQRNKGNFPGRFSGRQFSNSRSEMNVSTLELGDSALYLCASSLARVQRETQYFGPGTRLLVL.

The chain is built from TRBV18 and TRBJ2-2; D remains ambiguous. V was trimmed by 1 base and J by 1 base, leaving 7 bases between them. The CDR3 spans 15 residues. The germline V gene encodes CDR1 KGHSH and CDR2 LQKENI. The CDR3 nucleotides read TGTGCCAGCTCACCACTGTCAGGGAACACCGGGGAGCTGTTTTTT. It yields the protein CASSPLSGNTGELFF.

The chain carries TRBV7-9 and TRBJ2-7, with 9 bases matching TRBD1. The junction had 13 bases not matched to a gene; V was cut back by 7 bases and J by 6 bases. The CDR3 has 15 amino acids. Per the germline V gene, CDR1 is SEHNR and CDR2 is FQNEAQ (reference sequence). The CDR3 loop reads CASTLGGTGISEQYF. The CDR3 DNA sequence: TGTGCCAGCACCCTCGGCGGGACAGGGATTAGCGAGCAGTACTTC.

The rearrangement joins TRBV4-2 to TRBJ2-3; TRBD2 is a possible D gene (6 bases). Germline loops: CDR1 LGHNA, CDR2 YNFKEQ. V dropped 4 bases and J dropped 4 bases, with 18 bases sitting between them. The CDR3 spans 16 residues. DNA of the CDR3: TGTGCCAGCAGCCCCAGACTAGAACTCTTTTCAGATACGCAGTATTTT. Translation gives CASSPRLELFSDTQYF.

This clone was seen just once. The chain joins TRBV6-5 to TRBJ1-1; 10 bases are a match to TRBD1. With V trimmed by 2 bases and J by 5 bases, 5 bases remained unmatched. Germline CDR1 reads MNHEY; CDR2 reads SVGAGI. This CDR3 comprises 15 residues. This CDR3 reads CASSYAGQGRTEAFF. The CDR3 nucleotides read TGTGCCAGCAGTTACGCGGGACAGGGGAGGACTGAAGCTTTCTTT.

V and J are TRBV11-3 and TRBJ1-1; maybe TRBD1 (6 bases). The CDR3 runs to 15 residues. The V end was cut by 2 bases, the J end by 4 bases, with 14 bases between. Germline values: CDR1 SGHNT, CDR2 YENEEA. CDR3 DNA: TGTGCCAGCAGCTTAAGGGGTCAGGGGTCCACTGAAGCTTTCTTT. Translating it yields CASSLRGQGSTEAFF.

The gene calls are TRBV11-2 and TRBJ2-1, with unresolved D. V lost 8 bases to trimming and J lost 0 bases, with 11 bases between them. Germline lookup yields CDR1 SGHAT and CDR2 FQNNGV. The CDR3 is 14 amino acids. The CDR3 DNA is TGTGCCAGCCTGGCGGAGATCTCCTACAATGAGCAGTTCTTC. The encoded protein is CASLAEISYNEQFF.

This clone was counted a few times. The chain joins TRBV15 to TRBJ2-3; maybe TRBD2 (6 bases). This CDR3 contains 16 residues. V lost 3 bases to trimming and J lost 0 bases, with 13 bases between them. The V gene's germline CDR1 is LNHNV and CDR2 YYDKDF (reference sequence). CDR3: CATSSLVAGSTDTQYF. CDR3 sequence (DNA): TGTGCCACCAGCAGTTTAGTCGCGGGGAGCACAGATACGCAGTATTTT.

The rearrangement uses TRBV6-5 and TRBJ2-5; TRBD2 aligns across 7 bases. This CDR3 contains 14 residues. The J segment lost 7 bases and the V segment lost 5 bases, leaving 10 bases of the junction unmatched. The V gene's germline CDR1 is MNHEY and CDR2 SVGAGI. The CDR3 here is CASSTRGLEGTQYF. CDR3 in DNA: TGTGCCAGCAGTACCCGAGGACTAGAAGGGACCCAGTACTTC.

The gene calls are TRBV9 and TRBJ1-3, with 8 bases fitting TRBD1. This CDR3 has 14 residues. Trimming removed 3 bases from V and 4 bases from J; junction bases left unmatched: 3. The germline V gene has CDR1 SGDLS and CDR2 YYNGEE. CDR3 sequence (DNA): TGTGCCAGCAGCGCAGGACAGGGCGGAAACACCATATATTTT. Residues: CASSAGQGGNTIYF.

The J gene is TRBJ2-2, the V gene TRBV18, with TRBD1 matching over 8 bases. The CDR3 loop spans 14 amino acids. Per the germline V gene, CDR1 is KGHSH and CDR2 is LQKENI. The trim removed 3 bases at V and 7 bases at J, leaving 4 bases unmatched. The CDR3 DNA is TGTGCCAGCTCACCGCAGGGGGCGAACGGGGAGCTGTTTTTT. It translates to CASSPQGANGELFF.

In this sample, this clone turned up a few times. J is TRBJ1-3 and V is TRBV11-2, with D hard to call. CDR1 SGHAT and CDR2 FQNNGV come from the germline V gene. The CDR3 has 16 residues. Trimming cost V 5 bases and J 2 bases, with 16 bases left between them. CDR3 DNA: TGTGCCAGCAGCGCCACCTCCGAGAATACTGGAAACACCATATATTTT. This translates into CASSATSENTGNTIYF. The variable domain in full, completed from reference TRBV11-2 and TRBJ1-3, reads EAGVAQSPRYKIIEKRQSVAFWCNPISGHATLYWYQQILGQGPKLLIQFQNNGVVDDSQLPKDRFSAERLKGVDSTLKIQPAKLEDSAVYLCASSATSENTGNTIYFGEGSWLTVV.